This section outlines one TCR beta chain sequence together with its context. The data belong to a study of blood T cell repertoires in COVID-19. There are 19 residues in the CDR3. V was pared by 0 bases and J by 5 bases, with 23 bases between. CDR1 SGHRS and CDR2 YFSETQ come from the germline V gene. The method was immunoSEQ multiplex PCR; TCRdb's version includes in-frame clones alone and lacks a portion of them. This table has a few hundred thousand clones, less than 95% appearing once. The sequenced sample consisted of PBMCs or T cells enriched from blood (not recorded which). The clonotype was recovered from a man aged 18 to 30 who had recovered from COVID-19. The chain carries TRBV5-1 and TRBJ2-2, with a weak D call TRBD2 (6 bases). CDR3 sequence reads: CASSLGFAAGAEGTGELFF. CDR3 coding DNA: TGCGCCAGCAGCTTGGGGTTCGCGGCCGGGGCGGAGGGGACCGGGGAGCTGTTTTTT.